This T cell receptor beta chain was found in a study of control samples from healthy donors and cancer patients. The germline gives CDR1 MDHEN, CDR2 SYDVKM. This CDR3 spans 16 amino acids. The V gene lost 5 bases and the J gene lost 5 bases, with 19 bases spanning the gap. TCRdb's table, derived via immunoSEQ multiplex PCR, lists solely in-frame clones and lacks some. The sample lists 100,000 to 150,000 clones, about 88% occurring once. The sample comprised blood. The sequence was collected from a man aged 50 to 60 in good health. This chain joins TRBV28 and TRBJ2-1; the D call may be TRBD1 or TRBD2 (5 bases each). CDR3 nucleotides: TGTGCCAGCAGTAAAGAGGGGTTGGGTAAGGACAATGAGCAGTTCTTC. Translated, it gives CASSKEGLGKDNEQFF.